This T cell receptor beta chain was retrieved from a study of T cell repertoires in cytomegalovirus infection (dated by TCRdb to about 2019). Regarding the research as a whole: The peptide stimulations were aimed at well-studied HLA-B-restricted epitopes as well as recently identified HLA-C-restricted CMV epitopes, whose presentation resists viral immunomodulation. Donor HLA type was relevant to the analysis, because carriage of CMV infection together with the matching HLA type was indicated by public TCR beta signatures. Overall study outcomes, separate from this receptor: The ex vivo response was dominated by HLA-C-restricted CMV-specific TCR beta clonotypes, which also provided the single most frequent clonotype in two of eight donors. Cumulative frequency of public TCR beta family members discriminated carriers of CMV infection plus the relevant HLA type in this cohort and an independent approximately 350-donor cohort.

The reads were generated on an Illumina HiSeq 1500. Through fastp at Q25 and MiXCR, TCRdb rebuilt clones from the public reads, retaining in-frame beta chains. Entries are consolidated by CDR3 protein sequence, retaining the most common genes and DNA. The sample includes under 850,000 distinct CDR3 sequences, with roughly 30% observed a single time. The top ten clones comprise 15% to 20% of the sample. The sample's treatment or condition label, decoded: in vitro stimulation with specific CMV peptide epitopes to enrich CMV-specific T cells. At the junction V is shortened by 1 base and J by 4 bases, with 10 bases in between. Counted from cysteine to phenylalanine, this CDR3 has 14 amino acids. Only the CDR3 DNA stays, 42 bases, in frame from base 1. As to this clonotype: The antigen this receptor binds is unknown. Base qualities are not recorded, but no much larger clone differs from it by a single base.

The sample consisted of cultured PBMCs, taken from culture after CMV antigen stimulation. The sequence joins TRBV12-3 or TRBV12-4 to TRBJ1-2; the D gene identity is not certain. This clonotype originated in a human donor in good health (CMV status not recorded). Some clones in this sample may be carry-over from other donors' samples. For the CDR3, the sequence is CASSLDTLIYGYTF. The DNA sequence is TGTGCCAGCAGTTTAGACACTCTCATCTATGGCTACACCTTC.